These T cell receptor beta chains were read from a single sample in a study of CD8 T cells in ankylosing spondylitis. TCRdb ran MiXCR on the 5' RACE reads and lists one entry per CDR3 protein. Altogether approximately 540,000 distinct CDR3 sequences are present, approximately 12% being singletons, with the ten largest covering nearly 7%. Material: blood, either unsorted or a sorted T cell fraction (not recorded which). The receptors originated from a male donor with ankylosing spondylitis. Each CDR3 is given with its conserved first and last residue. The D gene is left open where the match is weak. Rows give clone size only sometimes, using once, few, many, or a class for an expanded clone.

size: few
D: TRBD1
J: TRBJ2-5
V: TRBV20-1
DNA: TGCAGTGCTTACAGGGGGCGGGAGACCCAGTACTTC
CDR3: CSAYRGRETQYF

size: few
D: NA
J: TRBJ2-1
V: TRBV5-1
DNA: TGCGCCAGCAGCTGGAGGAACTACAATGAGCAGTTCTTC
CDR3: CASSWRNYNEQFF

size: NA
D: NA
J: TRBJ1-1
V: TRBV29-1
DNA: TGCAGCGTGGGAAAGAGACAGGTCAGTGAAGCTTTCTTT
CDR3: CSVGKRQVSEAFF

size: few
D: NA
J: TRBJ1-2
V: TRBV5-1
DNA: TGCGCCAGCAGCTCTACAGCGGCCCCCCCTGGCTACACCTTC
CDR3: CASSSTAAPPGYTF

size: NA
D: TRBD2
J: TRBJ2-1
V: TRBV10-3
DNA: TGTGCCATCAGTGGGGGGTTAGCGGGAGAGGTCTACAATGAGCAGTTCTTC
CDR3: CAISGGLAGEVYNEQFF

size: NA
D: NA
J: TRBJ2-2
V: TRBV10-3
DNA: TGTGCCATCAGATCCGGGGTAGCGAACACCGGGGAGCTGTTTTTT
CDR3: CAIRSGVANTGELFF

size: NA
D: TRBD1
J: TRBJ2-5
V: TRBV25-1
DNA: TGTGCCAGCAGTGGAGGACAGGGGGGGACCTACAGGGAGACCCAGTACTTC
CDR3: CASSGGQGGTYRETQYF

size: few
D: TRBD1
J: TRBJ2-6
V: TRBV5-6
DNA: TGTGCCAGCAGCTACGGTCCCGGGACAGGGTCTGGGGCCAACGTCCTGACTTTC
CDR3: CASSYGPGTGSGANVLTF

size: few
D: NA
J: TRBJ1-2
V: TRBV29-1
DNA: TGCAGCGTTCAAGGACCCGAAGGGGTTCATGGCTACACCTTC
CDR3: CSVQGPEGVHGYTF

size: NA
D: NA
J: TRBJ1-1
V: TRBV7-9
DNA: TGTGCCAGCAGCGTCTCGAGCACTGAAGCTTTCTTT
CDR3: CASSVSSTEAFF

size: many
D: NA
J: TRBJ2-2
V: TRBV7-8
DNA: TGTGCCAGCTGGGAGACATCAGATACGAACACCGGGGAGCTGTTTTTT
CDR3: CASWETSDTNTGELFF

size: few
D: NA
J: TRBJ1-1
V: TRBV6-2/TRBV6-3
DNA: TGTGCCAGCAGACCGGTCGGGACGGATGAAGCTTTCTTT
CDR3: CASRPVGTDEAFF

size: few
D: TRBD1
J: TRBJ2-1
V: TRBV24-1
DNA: TGTGCCGCCGGGACAGGGTCCGGTGAGCAGTTCTTC
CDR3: CAAGTGSGEQFF

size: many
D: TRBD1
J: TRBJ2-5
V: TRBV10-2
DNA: TGCGCCAGCAGTAGCTACCCGGGACAGAGCCAAGAGACCCAGTACTTC
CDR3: CASSSYPGQSQETQYF

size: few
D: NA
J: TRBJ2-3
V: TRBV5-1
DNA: TGCGCCAGCAGCTTGGAGCCGGGCCCGCGAGATACGCAGTATTTT
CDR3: CASSLEPGPRDTQYF

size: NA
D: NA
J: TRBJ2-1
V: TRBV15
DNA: TGTGCCACCAGCAGCTTCACAACAGGCAATGAGCAGTTCTTC
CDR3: CATSSFTTGNEQFF

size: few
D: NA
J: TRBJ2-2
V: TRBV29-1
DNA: TGCTCCGGGGGGCCCACCACCGGGGAGCTGTTTTTT
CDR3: CSGGPTTGELFF

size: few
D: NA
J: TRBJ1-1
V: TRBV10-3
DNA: TGTGCCACGGGAGGGAACACTGAAGCTTTCTTT
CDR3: CATGGNTEAFF

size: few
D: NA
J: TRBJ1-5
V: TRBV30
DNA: TGTGCCTGGAGTGGGACAGTGGAAGATCAGCCCCAGCATTTT
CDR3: CAWSGTVEDQPQHF

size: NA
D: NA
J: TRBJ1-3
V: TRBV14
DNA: TGTGCCAGCAGCTTATTGGCCTCTGGAAACACCATATATTTT
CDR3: CASSLLASGNTIYF

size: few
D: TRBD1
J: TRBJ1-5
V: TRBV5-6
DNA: TGTGCCAGCAGCTGGACAGGGTTGTCCAATCAGCCCCAGCATTTT
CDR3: CASSWTGLSNQPQHF

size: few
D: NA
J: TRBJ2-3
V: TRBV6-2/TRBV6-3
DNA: TGTGCCAGCAGCCCACTGGCCGGGACAACCTCCGGAGATACGCAGTATTTT
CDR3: CASSPLAGTTSGDTQYF

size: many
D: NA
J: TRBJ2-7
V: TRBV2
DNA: TGTGCCAGCAGAAATTTAAGGGAGAGCTACGAGCAGTACTTC
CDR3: CASRNLRESYEQYF

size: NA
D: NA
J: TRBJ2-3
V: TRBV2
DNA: TGTGCCAGCAGCGAAGGGACAACGCGCACAGATACGCAGTATTTT
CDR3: CASSEGTTRTDTQYF

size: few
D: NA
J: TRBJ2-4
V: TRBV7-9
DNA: TGTGCCAGCAGCTCTTCGACAGAAAACATTCAGTACTTC
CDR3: CASSSSTENIQYF

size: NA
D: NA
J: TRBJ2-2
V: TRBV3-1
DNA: TGTGCCAGCAGCCTCTTCGGGACTCTCGGCGGGGAGCTGTTTTTT
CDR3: CASSLFGTLGGELFF

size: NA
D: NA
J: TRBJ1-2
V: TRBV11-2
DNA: TGTGCCAGCAGCCTCCGGGACACGACAGCTACTAACTATGGCTACACCTTC
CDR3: CASSLRDTTATNYGYTF

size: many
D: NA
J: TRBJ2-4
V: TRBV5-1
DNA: TGCGCCAGCAGCTTGATAGGAGCCAAAAACATTCAGTACTTC
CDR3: CASSLIGAKNIQYF

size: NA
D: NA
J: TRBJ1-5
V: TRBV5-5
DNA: TGTGCCAGCAGCTTGGGGGGCGGATACAATCAGCCCCAGCATTTT
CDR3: CASSLGGGYNQPQHF

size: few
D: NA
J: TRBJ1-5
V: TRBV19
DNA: TGTGCCAGTAGTATAAAAGGACCCTATAGCAATCAGCCCCAGCATTTT
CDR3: CASSIKGPYSNQPQHF

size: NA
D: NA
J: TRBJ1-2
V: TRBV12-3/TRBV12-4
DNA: TGTGCCAGCAGTTTTCGCGGAGCCGGCGGCGGCTACACCTTC
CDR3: CASSFRGAGGGYTF

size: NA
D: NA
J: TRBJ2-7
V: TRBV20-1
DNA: TGCAGTGCTAGTTACCAATCCCCCTACGAGCAGTACTTC
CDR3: CSASYQSPYEQYF

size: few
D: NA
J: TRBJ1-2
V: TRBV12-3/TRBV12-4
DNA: TGTGCCAGCAGATCGGACCCGGAGGACTATGGCTACACCTTC
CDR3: CASRSDPEDYGYTF

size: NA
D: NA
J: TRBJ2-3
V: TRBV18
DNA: TGTGCCAGCTCACGACGCATAGGGGAGGGCACAGATACGCAGTATTTT
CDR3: CASSRRIGEGTDTQYF

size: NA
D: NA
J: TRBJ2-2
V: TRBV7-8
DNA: TGTGCCAGCAGCCGAAGTCGGGAGCGGGTCACCGGGGAGCTGTTTTTT
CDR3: CASSRSRERVTGELFF

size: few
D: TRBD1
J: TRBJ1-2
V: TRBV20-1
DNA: TGCAGTGCTAGAGCTACGGGAGGGGGCCCGGGCTACACCTTC
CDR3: CSARATGGGPGYTF

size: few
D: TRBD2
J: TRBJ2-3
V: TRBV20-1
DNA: TGCAGTGCTAGTATCTGGGTAGCGGGAGTTGGGGATACGCAGTATTTT
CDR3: CSASIWVAGVGDTQYF

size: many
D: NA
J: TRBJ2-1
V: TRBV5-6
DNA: TGTGCCAGCAGCTTAGGACTGATCTACAATGAGCAGTTCTTC
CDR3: CASSLGLIYNEQFF

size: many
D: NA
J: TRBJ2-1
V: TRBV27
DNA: TGTGCCAGCAGTTCATCTAACTACAATGAGCAGTTCTTC
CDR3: CASSSSNYNEQFF

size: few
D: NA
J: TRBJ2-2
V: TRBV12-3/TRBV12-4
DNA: TGTGCCAGCAGTCGGGGCGGCGTCGGGGAGCTGTTTTTT
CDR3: CASSRGGVGELFF

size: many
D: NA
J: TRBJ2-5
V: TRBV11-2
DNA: TGTGCCAGCAGCTTAGTTCAGGAGACCCAGTACTTC
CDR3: CASSLVQETQYF

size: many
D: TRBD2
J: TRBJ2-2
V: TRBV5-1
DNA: TGCGCCAGCAGCCCAGCGGGATCGAATCCCGGGGAGCTGTTTTTT
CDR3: CASSPAGSNPGELFF

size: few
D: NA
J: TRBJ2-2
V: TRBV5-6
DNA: TGTGCCAGCAGCCCGAGGATGAAATTCACCGGGGAGCTGTTTTTT
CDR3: CASSPRMKFTGELFF

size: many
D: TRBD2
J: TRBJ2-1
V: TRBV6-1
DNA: TGTGCCAGCACCCGACTAGCCAGCAATGAGCAGTTCTTC
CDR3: CASTRLASNEQFF

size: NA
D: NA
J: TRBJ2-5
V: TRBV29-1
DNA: TGCAGCGTTCCCAAGGGCGCGGAAGAGACCCAGTACTTC
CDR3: CSVPKGAEETQYF

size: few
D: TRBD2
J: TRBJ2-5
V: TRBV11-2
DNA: TGTGCCAGCAGCCTTAGCGGGTCAGTTAAAGAGACCCAGTACTTC
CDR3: CASSLSGSVKETQYF

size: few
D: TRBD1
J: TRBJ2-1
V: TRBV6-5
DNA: TGTGCCAGCAGTTCCCCAGACAGGGGGTTGAATGAGCAGTTCTTC
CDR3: CASSSPDRGLNEQFF

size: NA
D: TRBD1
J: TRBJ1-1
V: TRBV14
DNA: TGTGCCAGCAGCAATACTCCGGGACAGGGAGCTTTCTTT
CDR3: CASSNTPGQGAFF

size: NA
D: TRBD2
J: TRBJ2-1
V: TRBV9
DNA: TGTGCCAGCAGTGGAGGACTAGTACAGGATCAGCAGTTCTTC
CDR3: CASSGGLVQDQQFF

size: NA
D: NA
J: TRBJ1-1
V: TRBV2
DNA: TGTGCCAGCATTCGGGACACTGAAGCTTTCTTT
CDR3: CASIRDTEAFF

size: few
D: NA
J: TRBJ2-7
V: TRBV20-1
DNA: TGCAGTGCTACCAGTCCCGGGGGCTGGGGCGACGAGCAGTACTTC
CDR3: CSATSPGGWGDEQYF

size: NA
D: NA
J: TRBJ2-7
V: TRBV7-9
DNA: TGTGCCAGCAGACGACAGAAGGCCGGCGAGCAGTACTTC
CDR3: CASRRQKAGEQYF